The clone carrying this T cell receptor (beta chain) has at least ten counts. V gave up 4 bases and J gave up 3 bases, with 12 bases separating them. There are 15 residues in the CDR3. Germline CDR1 and CDR2: MNHEY and SMNVEV (reference sequence). The data belong to a study of T cells in Graves' hyperthyroidism and ophthalmopathy. Amplification targeted TCR beta CDR3 regions from RNA transcripts. The HTBI primer set drove a first-round RT-PCR of the TCR CDR3. TCRdb processed the multiplex PCR reads anew with MiXCR; each CDR3 protein has one entry. The sample shows a few hundred thousand distinct CDR3 sequences, less than 25% of them seen only once. Graves' hyperthyroidism was deemed stable absent ophthalmopathy progression within 18 months.

The receptor's source is a man younger than 30 with Graves' hyperthyroidism. This sequence joins TRBV27 and TRBJ2-2; no clear D. The sample comprised blood. CDR3 amino acids: CASSSVTLYTGELFF. CDR3 nucleotides: TGTGCCAGCAGTTCGGTAACACTGTACACCGGGGAGCTGTTTTTT.